This T cell receptor (beta chain) was profiled in a study of PD-1 blockade in classical Hodgkin lymphoma. With regard to this clone: Its target is not known.

Study conclusions and caveats: Possibly reflecting disease activity or prior therapy, repertoire differences have causes that remain undefined. After ASCT, patients who started nivolumab under 1 year later were excluded. The baseline diversity of complete responders showed similarity to that of newly diagnosed patients. Only CD4+ TCR diversity, not CD8+, had risen significantly by C4D1.

Each patient relapsed following autologous stem cell transplantation, and prior brentuximab vedotin exposure differed. Per germline, CDR1 MNHNS and CDR2 SASEGT. V lost 6 bases and J 5 bases, leaving 4 bases between the germline ends. The length of the CDR3 is 11 residues. TCRdb's copy holds only in-frame clones and misses some; the assay was immunoSEQ multiplex PCR. The table records about 85,000 clones, around 90% of them present only once. The clonotype was recovered from a human donor with classical Hodgkin lymphoma. The sequenced sample was peripheral blood mononuclear cells (PBMCs), obtained before the second cycle of nivolumab. The chain is built from TRBV6-1 and TRBJ2-2; D gene unclear. The CDR3 sequence: CASRRTGELFF. As DNA, the CDR3 is TGTGCCAGCAGACGAACCGGGGAGCTGTTTTTT.